This T cell receptor beta chain originates from a study of cytomegalovirus exposure and HLA in healthy donors. On the study more broadly: Of all 400 or so donors who were genotyped, roughly 85% belonged to the Caucasian-associated ancestry cluster.

Both 60 Vbeta primers and 13 Jbeta primers went into the PCR. Assay used: immunoSEQ multiplex PCR; TCRdb lists only in-frame clones, some missing. The profile covers about 130,000 clones, with 70% to 85% appearing a single time and around 3% taken by the ten largest. This clonotype was obtained from a woman aged 45 to 65 in good health and CMV-seronegative. Sequenced input: PBMCs.

CDR3 residues: CASSAITGSIGNEQFF. The CDR3 coding sequence is TGCGCCAGCAGCGCTATTACAGGGAGTATAGGCAATGAGCAGTTCTTC. The chain carries TRBV5-1 and TRBJ2-1; D possibly corresponds to TRBD1 (6 bases). Germline assignment: CDR1 SGHRS and CDR2 YFSETQ. The CDR3 spans 16 residues. The V end was cut by 4 bases, the J end by 6 bases, with 20 bases between.